This T cell receptor (beta chain) was captured by sequencing in a study of technical replicates of blood from a handful of donors. Sequencing used immunoSEQ multiplex PCR; TCRdb keeps in-frame clones, though not all of them. Here the sample spans 60,000 or so clones, around 97% being singletons. The CDR3 loop spans 18 amino acids. Germline assignment: CDR1 SQVTM and CDR2 ANQGSEA. V was trimmed by 4 bases and J by 0 bases, leaving 25 bases between them. Sequencing used T cells isolated from PBMCs. This TCR was recovered from a human donor in good health. The V call is TRBV29-1, the J call TRBJ2-7; no firm D call. DNA for the CDR3: TGCAGCGTTGCGGTCAGGTTCGTGAGACCGTCGAGCTCCTACGAGCAGTACTTC. This encodes CSVAVRFVRPSSSYEQYF.